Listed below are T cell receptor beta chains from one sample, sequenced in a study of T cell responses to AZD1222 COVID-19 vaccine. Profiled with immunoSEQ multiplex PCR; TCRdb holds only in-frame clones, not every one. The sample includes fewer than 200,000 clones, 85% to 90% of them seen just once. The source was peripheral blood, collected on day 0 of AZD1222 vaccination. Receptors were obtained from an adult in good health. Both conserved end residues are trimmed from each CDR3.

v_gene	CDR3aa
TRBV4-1	ASSHSFGTGVQPQH
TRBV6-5	ASSYQGLNYGYT
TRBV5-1	ASSSQLGPYEQY
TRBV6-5	ASSSEKLF
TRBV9	ASSVTIGLAGISSYNEQF
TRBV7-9	ASSLDGNTGELF
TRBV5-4	ASSWGSGGDYEQY
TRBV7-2	ASSFASGFRDTQY
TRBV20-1	SASRQGGTYEQY
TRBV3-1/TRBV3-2	ASSHTETQY
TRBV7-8	ASSLGQGGRNTEAF
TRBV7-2	ASSPGHEDTQY
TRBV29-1	SVDRGPKGTYGYT
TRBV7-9	ASSLVPGGQPQH
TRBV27	ASSLLGMGTESTDTQY
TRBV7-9	ASSQGTAFNSPLH
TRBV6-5	ASRKRQGDYGYT
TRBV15	ATSRVMGAEAF
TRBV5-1	ASSPGLAGASETQY
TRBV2	ATPGRLHGYT
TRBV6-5	ASRYSGGYNEQF
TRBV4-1	ASSQAASGSPYNEQF
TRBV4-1	ASSLHSGDTEAF
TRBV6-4	ASRPSGGVGNEQF
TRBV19	AVGQQNYNEQF
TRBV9	ASSGQGNTEAF
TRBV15	ATSRTPGTENEKLF
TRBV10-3	AIRIDRTNSPLH
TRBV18	ASSQRQGGNYGYT
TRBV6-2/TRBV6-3	ASSYSARGPYEQY
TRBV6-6	ASSPQRPSGPAAGELF
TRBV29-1	SVVLREAGNTIY
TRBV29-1	SCGTPGRNYGYT
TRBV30	AWNRGSYGYT
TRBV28	ASRVSSQPQH
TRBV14	ASSGTGYEQF
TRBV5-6	ASSLAGNQPQH
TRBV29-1	SVAGHLAKNIQY
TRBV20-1	SAGDYGYT
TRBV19	ASSLRTSGNSYNEQF
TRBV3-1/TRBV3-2	ASSQVDYTQY
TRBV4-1	ASSHGQKRGTASNGYT